This T cell receptor (beta chain) is drawn from a study of identical twins. Study-level findings and limits: Interpretation of the results relied on cross-sectional statistical analysis and not on following the same donors.

The CDR3 covers 17 residues. Per the germline V gene, CDR1 is MGHRA and CDR2 is YSYEKL. V was cut by 0 bases and J by 1 base, with 13 bases left in between. About this clonotype itself: Its antigen remains unknown.

MiXCR, applied by TCRdb to the 5' RACE reads, yields one record per CDR3 protein. The sample has about 1.7 million distinct CDR3 sequences, about 30% seen once; the top ten hold about 0.3%. This clonotype originated in a newborn girl in good health. Material: cord blood. The chain couples TRBV4-1 to TRBJ1-5, with D possibly matching TRBD1 (6 bases). This CDR3 reads CASSQEPRTESNQPQHF. The CDR3 DNA follows: TGCGCCAGCAGCCAAGAACCACGGACAGAGAGCAATCAGCCCCAGCATTTT.